One sample yielded the 5 T cell receptor beta chains listed below, sequenced in a study of blood T cells in healthy people across ages. The authors ran a second PCR of roughly 6 to 12 cycles using a sample-barcoded 5' primer and a J-beta primer mix. In TCRdb, the 5' RACE reads were re-called with MiXCR into one record per CDR3 protein. This sample yields just under 750,000 distinct CDR3 sequences, of which around a fifth are seen a single time; around 21% belongs to the top ten. Sequencing was done on a sample of blood. These receptors were collected from a man aged 65 to 85 in good health.

The J gene is TRBJ1-1, the V gene TRBV18; the D gene is possibly TRBD1 (6 bases). This CDR3 is built from 14 residues. The germline V gene encodes CDR1 KGHSH and CDR2 LQKENI. V was cut by 3 bases and J by 1 base, with 9 bases left in between. The chain's CDR3 is CASSPATGNTEAFF. The CDR3 region has the DNA TGTGCCAGCTCACCTGCGACAGGGAACACTGAAGCTTTCTTT.

Details on this clonotype: Likely a read error: the CDR3 ends without its conserved phenylalanine or tryptophan. V and J are TRBV5-1 and TRBJ1-1; D is unresolved. Trimming cost V 0 bases and J 4 bases, with 7 bases left between them. This CDR3 region has 13 residues. Germline CDR1 is SGHRS and CDR2 is YFSETQ. The CDR3 bases are TGCGCCAGCAGCTTGGCCTGGGGCACTGAAGCTTTCCTT. It translates to CASSLAWGTEAFL.

This clonotype was seen more than once but under ten times. This chain joins TRBV5-1 and TRBJ1-2; D remains ambiguous. V lost 0 bases to trimming and J lost 6 bases, with 15 bases between them. This CDR3 is 15 amino acids long. The V gene's germline CDR1 is SGHRS and CDR2 YFSETQ. CDR3 sequence reads: CASSLEGRPHDGYTF. CDR3 coding DNA: TGCGCCAGCAGCTTGGAGGGCCGACCCCACGATGGCTACACCTTC.

This clonotype has more than one count but fewer than ten. The chain couples TRBV11-2 to TRBJ1-1; D gene uncertain. The V gene lost 5 bases and the J gene lost 5 bases, with 15 bases spanning the gap. The germline V gene encodes CDR1 SGHAT and CDR2 FQNNGV. The CDR3 is 14 amino acids. The DNA for the CDR3 is TGTGCCAGCAGCGCCAGACCAAGGAGGACTGAAGCTTTCTTT. Translated: CASSARPRRTEAFF. The whole variable domain, remainder taken from reference TRBV11-2 and TRBJ1-1, is EAGVAQSPRYKIIEKRQSVAFWCNPISGHATLYWYQQILGQGPKLLIQFQNNGVVDDSQLPKDRFSAERLKGVDSTLKIQPAKLEDSAVYLCASSARPRRTEAFFGQGTRLTVV.

The chain recombines TRBV12-3 or TRBV12-4 with TRBJ2-2; 8 bases align to TRBD1. V dropped 1 base and J dropped 7; count of bases not matched to a gene: 8. This CDR3 contains 16 residues. The CDR3 spells CASSLGTGGFSGELFF. The CDR3 coding sequence is TGTGCCAGCAGTTTAGGCACAGGGGGTTTCAGCGGGGAGCTGTTTTTT.